The clone carrying this T cell receptor beta chain was seen a handful of times. What it binds is unknown. Different DNA sequences within this sample yield the same CDR3. The germline V gene has CDR1 SQVTM and CDR2 ANQGSEA. This CDR3 is built from 12 residues. Trimming removed 3 bases from V and 3 bases from J, with 8 bases in between. This sample is drawn from a study of CD8+ T cells in alopecia areata. As for the study in general: Treated individuals took tofacitinib by mouth, 5 to 10 mg twice daily. Regarding the study as a whole: The study found that many expanded lesional clones persisted in scalp and blood during tofacitinib. Uncertainty about whether baseline CD8+ expansion is linked to response remains, with one nonresponder.

cDNA reverse transcribed from extracted RNA served as the sequencing template. TCRdb keeps only in-frame clones here, not all; method: immunoSEQ multiplex PCR. This table has 150,000 to 200,000 clones, about 60% appearing once. The sample's treatment: oral pan-JAK inhibitor, 5-10 mg twice daily. This chain uses TRBV29-1 with TRBJ2-5, with D unresolved. The TCR comes from a human donor with alopecia areata. This specimen consisted of CD4+ T cells sorted from blood, obtained at week 24, from a patient treated with tofacitinib. The CDR3 protein is CSVDAREETQYF. As DNA, the CDR3 is TGCAGCGTTGACGCCAGAGAAGAGACCCAGTACTTC.